The 28 T cell receptor beta chains below all came from one sample that was sequenced in a study of blood T cell repertoires in COVID-19. Here immunoSEQ multiplex PCR was the method, and the copy in TCRdb shows in-frame clones only, minus some. The table has roughly 260,000 clones, 88% seen once; the top ten hold approximately 10%. Sequenced sample: peripheral blood. These receptors were obtained from a woman aged 25 to 39 with COVID-19, enrolled during active disease.

This chain joins TRBV3-1 (or the pseudogene TRBV3-2) and TRBJ2-3; 15 nucleotides match TRBD2. CDR3 length: 17 residues. V gave up 1 base and J gave up 6 bases; unmatched junction bases: 5. CDR1 is LGHDT and CDR2 is YNNKEL in the germline V gene (reference sequence). For the CDR3, the DNA is TGTGCCAGCAGCCAAGGGACTAGCGGGAGGGCCGTGGATACGCAGTATTTT. Translated, it gives CASSQGTSGRAVDTQYF.

The chain employs TRBV11-2 and TRBJ2-1, with TRBD2 matching over 9 bases. With 5 bases clipped from V and 6 bases from J, the junction kept 11 bases outside the gene matches. The CDR3 sequence is 16 residues long. In germline, CDR1 is SGHAT, CDR2 FQNNGV. The CDR3 loop is CASSVQGTSRSNEQFF. DNA for the CDR3: TGTGCCAGCAGCGTCCAAGGGACTAGCAGATCCAATGAGCAGTTCTTC. Variable domain in full (rest from reference TRBV11-2 and TRBJ2-1): EAGVAQSPRYKIIEKRQSVAFWCNPISGHATLYWYQQILGQGPKLLIQFQNNGVVDDSQLPKDRFSAERLKGVDSTLKIQPAKLEDSAVYLCASSVQGTSRSNEQFFGPGTRLTVL.

The CDR3 reads CATSDRTGNTDTQYF. The CDR3 nucleotides are TGTGCCACCAGTGATCGGACAGGGAACACAGATACGCAGTATTTT. This sequence joins TRBV24-1 and TRBJ2-3, with TRBD1 matching 8 bases. This CDR3 contains 15 residues. The V segment lost 3 bases and the J segment 2 bases; nucleotides outside the gene matches: 3. In germline, CDR1 is KGHDR, CDR2 SFDVKD.

The V call is TRBV6-5, the J call TRBJ2-3; maybe TRBD1 (6 bases). CDR3 length equals 15 residues. Germline CDR1 reads MNHEY; CDR2 reads SVGAGI. V lost 6 bases, J lost 1 base, and 14 bases lay in between. The CDR3 DNA sequence: TGTGCCAGCAGATCCACAGGGAGCGGCACAGATACGCAGTATTTT. Encoded protein: CASRSTGSGTDTQYF.

The chain couples TRBV4-1 to TRBJ1-5; D uncertain. The CDR3 has 13 amino acids. V was trimmed by 0 bases and J by 4 bases, leaving 4 bases between them. The germline gives CDR1 MGHRA, CDR2 YSYEKL. The CDR3: CASSQDPNQPQHF. As DNA, the CDR3 is TGCGCCAGCAGCCAAGACCCGAATCAGCCCCAGCATTTT.

The CDR3 DNA reads as TGTGCCAGCAAGGACACCTTGATGAACACTGAAGCTTTCTTT. Its translation: CASKDTLMNTEAFF. This chain links TRBV6-5 with TRBJ1-1; maybe TRBD1 (5 bases). Germline CDR1 is MNHEY and CDR2 is SVGAGI. This CDR3 comprises 14 residues. With 7 bases removed from V and 0 bases from J, the gap between germline ends came to 12 bases.

The CDR3 sequence: CSAGRGTQYF. The CDR3 DNA sequence: TGCAGTGCAGGGCGGGGGACCCAGTACTTC. J is TRBJ2-5 and V is TRBV20-1; tentatively, D is TRBD2 (6 bases). V lost 6 bases to trimming and J lost 7 bases, with 9 bases between them. CDR1 DFQATT and CDR2 SNEGSKA come from the germline V gene (reference sequence). The CDR3 has 10 residues.

The chain combines TRBV5-1 with TRBJ2-7; TRBD2 matches at 7 bases. There are 16 residues in the CDR3. Germline V gene data show CDR1 as SGHRS and CDR2 as YFSETQ. Trimming removed 0 bases from V and 3 bases from J; junction bases left unmatched: 9. CDR3 amino acids: CASSLEVLAGNYEQYF. CDR3 nucleotides: TGCGCCAGCAGCTTGGAGGTATTAGCGGGTAACTACGAGCAGTACTTC.

The chain links TRBV30 to TRBJ2-1; D unresolved. In germline, CDR1 is GTSNPN, CDR2 SVGIG (reference sequence). This CDR3 contains 13 residues. V was clipped by 4 bases and J by 12 bases, with 19 bases between them. CDR3 DNA: TGTGCCTGGACTCCCACTGCTTCTAGAAGGCAGTTCTTC. Translation gives CAWTPTASRRQFF.

V gene TRBV18 combines with J gene TRBJ2-7; 7 nucleotides align to TRBD1. CDR1 and CDR2 from the germline V gene are KGHSH and LQKENI. Trimming took 4 bases from V and 0 from J; bases not matched to a gene: 12. This CDR3 has 17 amino acids. In DNA form, the CDR3 reads TGTGCCAGCTCACTCGCCAACAGGGGATATAGCTCCTACGAGCAGTACTTC. Its translation: CASSLANRGYSSYEQYF.

The V and J genes are TRBV18 and TRBJ1-5, with TRBD1 as a possible D gene (5 bases). CDR1 is KGHSH and CDR2 is LQKENI in the germline V gene. V dropped 4 bases and J dropped 2 bases, with 9 bases sitting between them. This CDR3 has 14 amino acids. The CDR3 bases are TGTGCCAGCTCACAAGGGGTTGGCAATCAGCCCCAGCATTTT. Translation: CASSQGVGNQPQHF.

This clone was detected a few times. The rearrangement uses TRBV28 and TRBJ2-3; 11 bases line up with TRBD2. The CDR3 covers 14 residues. From germline, CDR1 is MDHEN and CDR2 SYDVKM. The trim removed 6 bases at V and 10 bases at J, leaving 9 bases unmatched. As DNA, the CDR3 is TGTGCCAGCAGGGAGGCTAGCGGGAGGTCTGCGCAGTATTTT. Protein product: CASREASGRSAQYF.

V gene TRBV28 combines with J gene TRBJ2-1, with D possibly TRBD2 on 6 matching bases. The CDR3 sequence is 12 residues long. V was trimmed by 4 bases and J by 12 bases, leaving 13 bases between them. Germline V CDR1 and CDR2: MDHEN, SYDVKM. The CDR3 reads CASSSLLAGQFF. The CDR3 nucleotides read TGTGCCAGCAGTTCCTTACTAGCCGGGCAGTTCTTC.

This clone was counted between two and nine times. The J gene is TRBJ2-1, the V gene TRBV7-9; TRBD2 might be the D (5 bases). The germline gives CDR1 SEHNR, CDR2 FQNEAQ (reference sequence). This CDR3 has 14 amino acids. Trimming cost V 1 base and J 7 bases, with 11 bases left between them. CDR3 nucleotide sequence: TGTGCCAGCAGCTTAGATGGGAGCAGAAATGAGCAGTTCTTC. Residues: CASSLDGSRNEQFF. The variable domain in full, with the rest retrieved from reference TRBV7-9 and TRBJ2-1, is DTGVSQNPRHKITKRGQNVTFRCDPISEHNRLYWYRQTLGQGPEFLTYFQNEAQLEKSRLLSDRFSAERPKGSFSTLEIQRTEQGDSAMYLCASSLDGSRNEQFFGPGTRLTVL.

The CDR3 sequence: CASSLTGLAVYYEQYF. The CDR3 DNA sequence: TGTGCCAGCAGCTTAACGGGACTAGCGGTCTACTACGAGCAGTACTTC. V usage is TRBV7-9 and J usage is TRBJ2-7; 11 bases align to TRBD2. The CDR3 totals 16 residues. J gave up 3 bases and V 2 bases, and 6 bases lay outside the gene matches. The germline CDR1 and CDR2 sequences are SEHNR and FQNEAQ (reference sequence).

J is TRBJ1-4 and V is TRBV5-8; D possibly corresponds to TRBD1 (6 bases). This CDR3 has 15 amino acids. V gave up 4 bases and J gave up 7 bases, with 17 bases separating them. CDR1 is SGHTS and CDR2 is YDEGEE in the germline V gene. CDR3 coding DNA: TGTGCCAGCAGCGCAGGGGAAGGTGTTGGTGAAAAACTGTTTTTT. It yields the protein CASSAGEGVGEKLFF.

The V and J genes are TRBV5-4 and TRBJ2-1; D perhaps matches TRBD2 (5 bases). The CDR3 is 15 residues long. Germline CDR1 SGHNT, CDR2 YYREEE (reference sequence). V dropped 4 bases and J dropped 0 bases, with 11 bases sitting between them. The DNA for the CDR3 is TGTGCCAGCAGCGACGTAGCGAGCTCCTACAATGAGCAGTTCTTC. It specifies CASSDVASSYNEQFF.

V is TRBV28 and J is TRBJ1-6; 8 nucleotides agree with TRBD1. Losses at the gene ends were 7 bases for V and 10 bases for J; bases not matched to a gene: 9. Germline lookup yields CDR1 MDHEN and CDR2 SYDVKM. The CDR3 consists of 14 residues. CDR3 protein: CASNPRQGFSPLHF. The CDR3 DNA reads as TGTGCCAGCAACCCCCGACAGGGGTTCTCACCCCTCCACTTT.

V and J are TRBV7-3 and TRBJ2-1; D might be TRBD1 (6 bases). The CDR3 spans 14 residues. CDR1 and CDR2 (germline): SGHTA, FQGTGA. With 1 base removed from V and 6 bases from J, the gap between germline ends came to 10 bases. The CDR3 region is CASSLKGVGNEQFF. DNA of the CDR3: TGTGCCAGCAGCTTAAAGGGGGTGGGCAATGAGCAGTTCTTC.

This chain uses TRBV4-1 with TRBJ1-5, with D possibly being TRBD1 (6 bases). The CDR3 loop spans 17 amino acids. V gave up 4 bases and J gave up 4 bases, with 20 bases separating them. Germline-derived CDR1 and CDR2 are MGHRA and YSYEKL. CDR3 in DNA: TGCGCCAGCAGCCTCTCCCGGGCAGGGGCTATTAATCAGCCCCAGCATTTT. Translation: CASSLSRAGAINQPQHF.

V gene TRBV5-4 combines with J gene TRBJ1-2; 9 nucleotides match TRBD1. The germline gives CDR1 SGHNT, CDR2 YYREEE (reference sequence). V dropped 6 bases and J dropped 3; count of bases not matched to a gene: 12. The length of the CDR3 is 16 residues. The CDR3 nucleotides are TGTGCCAGCACAACGTTACAGGGGGCGTCTCACTATGGCTACACCTTC. Its translation is CASTTLQGASHYGYTF.

This rearrangement joins TRBV28 to TRBJ1-5; 9 bases line up with TRBD1. From germline, CDR1 is MDHEN and CDR2 SYDVKM. CDR3 length: 15 residues. After removal of 6 bases from V and 4 bases from J, the junction contained 7 bases not matched to a gene. The CDR3: CASSAGTGSNQPQHF. CDR3 sequence (DNA): TGTGCCAGCAGCGCCGGGACAGGGTCTAATCAGCCCCAGCATTTT.

V usage is TRBV6-5 and J usage is TRBJ2-1; TRBD2 agrees at 8 bases. Trimming took 2 bases from V and 6 from J; bases not matched to a gene: 6. The CDR3 is 15 residues long. Looked up from germline, CDR1 is MNHEY and CDR2 is SVGAGI. CDR3 region: CASSYGAGVSNEQFF. The DNA of the CDR3 is TGTGCCAGCAGTTACGGAGCGGGAGTAAGCAATGAGCAGTTCTTC.

This chain joins TRBV12-1 and TRBJ2-4; no check of the table's D call, TRBD2, against the DNA was made. TRBV12-1 is tagged as a pseudogene. The length of the CDR3 is 19 residues. The CDR3 sequence is CASSARGGARLAAKNIQYF. The DNA for the CDR3 is TGTGCCAGCAGCGCCCGAGGGGGGGCGAGACTAGCTGCCAAAAACATTCAGTACTTC.

The rearrangement uses TRBV29-1 and TRBJ2-7; D is perhaps TRBD2 (6 bases). The CDR3 has 12 residues. V dropped 3 bases and J dropped 2 bases, with 8 bases sitting between them. The germline CDR1 and CDR2 sequences are SQVTM and ANQGSEA. CDR3 nucleotides: TGCAGCGTTGAGGAGGGACCCTACGAGCAGTACTTC. Protein sequence: CSVEEGPYEQYF.

The chain recombines TRBV9 with TRBJ2-2; D gene unclear. V was trimmed by 1 base and J by 0 bases, leaving 7 bases between them. CDR3 length equals 15 residues. From germline, CDR1 is SGDLS and CDR2 YYNGEE. This CDR3 is CASSVSASNTGELFF. In DNA form, the CDR3 reads TGTGCCAGCAGCGTAAGCGCCTCGAACACCGGGGAGCTGTTTTTT.

The count of this clone is one. This chain uses TRBV6-6 with TRBJ2-7, with a possible D match to TRBD1 (5 bases). V lost 2 bases and J lost 5, with 7 bases in between. The CDR3 is 12 amino acids. Germline V CDR1 and CDR2: MNHNY, SVGAGI (reference sequence). CDR3 bases: TGTGCCAGCAGTTACAGGGGAAACGAGCAGTACTTC. Its protein is CASSYRGNEQYF.

CDR3 nucleotide sequence: TGCAGTGCTAGTGAATTGACTAGCGGGAGACTGAATGAGCAGTTCTTC. Its protein product is CSASELTSGRLNEQFF. This chain uses TRBV20-1 with TRBJ2-1; 12 nucleotides align to TRBD2. Germline V gene lookup returns CDR1 DFQATT and CDR2 SNEGSKA (reference sequence). The CDR3 has 16 residues. With V trimmed by 3 bases and J by 7 bases, 10 bases remained unmatched.